A selection of T cell receptor beta chains follows, all from one sample in a study of post-analysis software for immune sequencing data. TCRdb analysed the PCR reads with MiXCR anew, one entry per CDR3 protein. The sample lists 350,000 to 500,000 distinct CDR3 sequences; approximately 39% were seen once. Sequencing input: blood. Receptors were obtained from a girl aged 2 to 10 with multiple sclerosis. CDR3s include the opening cysteine and the closing phenylalanine or tryptophan. The D gene is left open where the match is weak. Part of the rows lack a size; the others show once, few, many or a class for expanded clones.

j_gene	v_gene	abundance	d_gene	CDR3aa	CDR3nt
TRBJ1-2	TRBV20-1	NA	NA	CSARNRVRSYGYTF	TGCAGTGCGAGAAACAGGGTTCGTTCCTATGGCTACACCTTC
TRBJ2-1	TRBV18	NA	NA	CASSPLAQRLSNGNEQFF	TGTGCCAGCTCACCACTTGCTCAAAGGTTGTCAAATGGGAATGAGCAGTTCTTC
TRBJ2-1	TRBV18	NA	TRBD2	CASSRGLAWTGTYNEQFF	TGTGCCAGCTCACGGGGACTAGCGTGGACTGGTACCTACAATGAGCAGTTCTTC
TRBJ2-3	TRBV20-1	few	TRBD1	CSAEDRDFTDTQYF	TGCAGTGCAGAGGACAGGGACTTCACAGATACGCAGTATTTT
TRBJ2-1	TRBV6-2/TRBV6-3	NA	NA	CASRRAGDAHEQFF	TGTGCCAGCAGGCGGGCAGGGGACGCCCATGAGCAGTTCTTC
TRBJ1-1	TRBV4-3	NA	TRBD1	CASSRSGGTREAFF	TGCGCCAGCAGCCGTTCAGGGGGTACTCGTGAAGCTTTCTTT
TRBJ1-1	TRBV4-1	NA	TRBD1	CASSRRQGANTEAFF	TGCGCCAGCAGCCGGCGACAGGGGGCGAACACTGAAGCTTTCTTT
TRBJ1-6	TRBV27	NA	NA	CASSRQTYNSPLHF	TGTGCCAGCAGCAGACAGACATATAATTCACCCCTCCACTTT
TRBJ2-5	TRBV6-6	NA	TRBD1	CASSYGTAYQETQYF	TGTGCCAGCAGTTACGGGACAGCATATCAAGAGACCCAGTACTTC
TRBJ1-1	TRBV29-1	few	NA	CSVERQGGVPTEAFF	TGCAGCGTTGAACGCCAAGGGGGGGTACCCACTGAAGCTTTCTTT
TRBJ2-1	TRBV12-3/TRBV12-4	NA	TRBD2	CASRETSGSPEQFF	TGTGCCAGCAGGGAAACTAGCGGGTCCCCTGAGCAGTTCTTC
TRBJ1-5	TRBV7-2	NA	NA	CASSLGGQRSNQPQHF	TGTGCCAGCAGCTTAGGAGGACAGCGCAGCAATCAGCCCCAGCATTTT
TRBJ2-3	TRBV28	NA	NA	CASSRPTDTDTQYF	TGTGCCAGCAGTCGACCGACAGACACAGATACGCAGTATTTT
TRBJ2-3	TRBV10-3	few	TRBD2	CAISEGLAGGLATQYF	TGTGCCATCAGTGAAGGGCTAGCGGGAGGCCTGGCAACGCAGTATTTT
TRBJ2-5	TRBV5-1	NA	NA	CASSGGASQEAQYF	TGCGCCAGCAGCGGGGGGGCCTCCCAAGAGGCTCAGTACTTC
TRBJ1-2	TRBV4-1	NA	NA	CASSRGDGYTF	TGCGCCAGCAGCCGTGGAGATGGCTACACCTTC
TRBJ2-1	TRBV6-5	many	NA	CASSYSMPGITSYNEQFF	TGTGCCAGCAGTTACTCGATGCCGGGAATTACCTCCTACAATGAGCAGTTCTTC
TRBJ2-1	TRBV5-4	few	TRBD2	CASSLRPRGRPYNEQFF	TGTGCCAGCAGCTTGAGGCCTCGCGGGAGACCCTACAATGAGCAGTTCTTC
TRBJ2-3	TRBV2	NA	NA	CASSGNGVPDTQYF	TGTGCCAGCAGTGGGAACGGAGTCCCAGATACGCAGTATTTT
TRBJ2-1	TRBV11-2	few	TRBD2	CASSEGTSGRYNEQFF	TGTGCCAGCAGCGAAGGGACTAGCGGGAGGTACAATGAGCAGTTCTTC
TRBJ2-7	TRBV20-1	NA	TRBD2	CSARTPSGGRYEQYF	TGCAGTGCTCGAACCCCTAGCGGGGGACGCTACGAGCAGTACTTC
TRBJ2-1	TRBV11-2	few	NA	CASSPPGSGNEQFF	TGTGCCAGCAGCCCTCCCGGGAGTGGCAATGAGCAGTTCTTC
TRBJ2-7	TRBV27	NA	TRBD1	CASRRQGRDYEQYF	TGTGCCAGCAGGAGACAGGGTAGGGACTACGAGCAGTACTTC
TRBJ2-1	TRBV18	few	NA	CASSSPGSSYNEQFF	TGTGCCAGCTCATCCCCTGGGTCCTCCTACAATGAGCAGTTCTTC
TRBJ1-1	TRBV7-9	NA	NA	CASSLHGGTTEAFF	TGTGCCAGCAGCTTACATGGGGGGACCACTGAAGCTTTCTTT
TRBJ1-1	TRBV6-1	NA	NA	CASSRSPEGNTEAFF	TGTGCCAGCAGCCGGAGCCCTGAGGGGAACACTGAAGCTTTCTTT
TRBJ2-7	TRBV5-5	NA	NA	CASSLGGFSYEQYF	TGTGCCAGCAGCTTGGGAGGCTTTTCCTACGAGCAGTACTTC
TRBJ2-3	TRBV5-1	few	TRBD1	CASSLPTGNSADTQYF	TGCGCCAGCAGCTTACCGACAGGGAATTCGGCAGATACGCAGTATTTT
TRBJ2-1	TRBV7-8	NA	TRBD2	CASSLAFGLAGSNEQFF	TGTGCCAGCAGCTTAGCCTTTGGACTAGCGGGTTCCAATGAGCAGTTCTTC
TRBJ2-1	TRBV12-3/TRBV12-4	few	TRBD1	CASSPGQGYEQFF	TGTGCCAGCAGTCCCGGACAGGGCTATGAGCAGTTCTTC
TRBJ2-7	TRBV5-1	NA	TRBD2	CASSWELAAHSYEQYF	TGCGCCAGCAGCTGGGAGCTAGCGGCACACTCCTACGAGCAGTACTTC
TRBJ2-2	TRBV12-3/TRBV12-4	NA	TRBD1	CASSSGQGLAGELFF	TGTGCCAGCAGTTCGGGACAGGGTTTAGCCGGGGAGCTGTTTTTT
TRBJ2-3	TRBV20-1	NA	TRBD2	CSAEGGLAGGSTDTQYF	TGCAGTGCCGAGGGGGGACTAGCGGGGGGTAGCACAGATACGCAGTATTTT
TRBJ2-1	TRBV20-1	once	TRBD1	CSARGTVYNEQFF	TGCAGTGCTAGGGGGACAGTTTACAATGAGCAGTTCTTC
TRBJ1-4	TRBV12-3/TRBV12-4	NA	NA	CASSQLGTDEKLFF	TGTGCCAGCAGTCAATTAGGGACGGATGAAAAACTGTTTTTT
TRBJ2-1	TRBV4-2	NA	TRBD2	CASSQGSGANNEQFF	TGTGCCAGCAGCCAAGGTAGCGGGGCAAACAATGAGCAGTTCTTC
TRBJ2-3	TRBV6-5	NA	TRBD1	CASSYSQGVTDTQYF	TGTGCCAGCAGTTACTCTCAGGGGGTCACAGATACGCAGTATTTT
TRBJ2-3	TRBV18	NA	TRBD2	CTSSPQTSGRAASTDTQYF	TGTACCAGCTCACCACAAACTAGCGGGAGGGCCGCCAGCACAGATACGCAGTATTTT